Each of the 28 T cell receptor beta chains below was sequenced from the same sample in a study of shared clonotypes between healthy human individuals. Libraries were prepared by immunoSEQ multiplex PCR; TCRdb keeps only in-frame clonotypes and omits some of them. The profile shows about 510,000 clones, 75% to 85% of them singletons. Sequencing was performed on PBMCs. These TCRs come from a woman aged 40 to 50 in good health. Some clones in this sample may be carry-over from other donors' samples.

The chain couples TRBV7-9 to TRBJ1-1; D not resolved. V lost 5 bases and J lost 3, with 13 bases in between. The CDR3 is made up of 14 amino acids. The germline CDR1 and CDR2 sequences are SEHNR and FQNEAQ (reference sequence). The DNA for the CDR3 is TGTGCCAGCAGCCGTAGGGAGTCGGACACTGAAGCTTTCTTT. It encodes CASSRRESDTEAFF.

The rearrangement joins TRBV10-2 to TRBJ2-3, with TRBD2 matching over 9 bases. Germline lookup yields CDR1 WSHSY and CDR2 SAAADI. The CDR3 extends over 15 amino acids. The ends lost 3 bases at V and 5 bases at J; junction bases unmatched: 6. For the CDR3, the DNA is TGCGCCAGCAGTGAAGGCGGGAGGGTTCTAGATACGCAGTATTTT. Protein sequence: CASSEGGRVLDTQYF.

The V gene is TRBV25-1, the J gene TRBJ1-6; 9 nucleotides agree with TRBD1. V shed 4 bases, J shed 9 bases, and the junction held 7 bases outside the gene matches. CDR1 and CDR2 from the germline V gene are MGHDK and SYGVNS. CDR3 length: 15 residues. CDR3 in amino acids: CASSVTGGAFSPLHF. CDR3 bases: TGTGCCAGCAGTGTTACAGGGGGCGCGTTTTCACCCCTCCACTTT. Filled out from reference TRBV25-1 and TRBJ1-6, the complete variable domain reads EADIYQTPRYLVIGTGKKITLECSQTMGHDKMYWYQQDPGMELHLIHYSYGVNSTEKGDLSSESTVSRIRTEHFPLTLESARPSHTSQYLCASSVTGGAFSPLHFGNGTRLTVT.

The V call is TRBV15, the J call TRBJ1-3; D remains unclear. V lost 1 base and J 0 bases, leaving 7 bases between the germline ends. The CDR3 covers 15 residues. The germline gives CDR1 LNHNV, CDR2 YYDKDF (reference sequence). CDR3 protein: CATSRVSNSGNTIYF. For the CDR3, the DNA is TGTGCCACCAGCAGAGTCAGTAACTCTGGAAACACCATATATTTT.

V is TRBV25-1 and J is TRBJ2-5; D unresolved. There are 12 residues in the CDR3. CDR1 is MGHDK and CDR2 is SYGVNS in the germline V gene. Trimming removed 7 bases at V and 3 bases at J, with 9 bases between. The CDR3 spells CASTRTEETQYF. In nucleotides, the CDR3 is TGTGCCAGCACCCGGACGGAAGAGACCCAGTACTTC.

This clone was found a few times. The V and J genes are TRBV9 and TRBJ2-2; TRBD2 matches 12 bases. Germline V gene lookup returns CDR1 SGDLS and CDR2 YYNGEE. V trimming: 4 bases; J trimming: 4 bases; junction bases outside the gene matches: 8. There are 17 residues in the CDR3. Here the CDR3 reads CASSPPSGRAGTGELFF. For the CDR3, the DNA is TGTGCCAGCAGCCCTCCTAGCGGGAGGGCCGGCACCGGGGAGCTGTTTTTT.

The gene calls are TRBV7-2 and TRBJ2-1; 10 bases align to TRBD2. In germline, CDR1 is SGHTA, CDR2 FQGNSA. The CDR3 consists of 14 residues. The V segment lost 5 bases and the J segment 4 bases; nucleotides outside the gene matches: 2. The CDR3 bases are TGTGCCAGCAGCCTGGGACTAGCGTACAATGAGCAGTTCTTC. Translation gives CASSLGLAYNEQFF.

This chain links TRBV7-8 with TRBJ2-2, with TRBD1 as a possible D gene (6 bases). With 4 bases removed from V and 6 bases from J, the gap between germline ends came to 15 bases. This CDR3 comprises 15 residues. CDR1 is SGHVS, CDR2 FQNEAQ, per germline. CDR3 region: CASSSQGRFAGELFF. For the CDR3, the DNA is TGTGCCAGCAGCTCACAGGGTAGATTCGCCGGGGAGCTGTTTTTT.

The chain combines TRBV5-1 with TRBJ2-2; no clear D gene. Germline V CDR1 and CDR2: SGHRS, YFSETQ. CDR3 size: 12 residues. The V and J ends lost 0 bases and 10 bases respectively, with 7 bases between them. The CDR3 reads CASSLGPVELFF. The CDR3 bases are TGCGCCAGCAGCTTGGGACCTGTGGAGCTGTTTTTT.

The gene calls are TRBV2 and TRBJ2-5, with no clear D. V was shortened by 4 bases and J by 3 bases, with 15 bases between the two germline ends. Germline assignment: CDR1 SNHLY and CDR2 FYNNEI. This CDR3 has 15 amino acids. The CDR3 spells CASSGGWGSEETQYF. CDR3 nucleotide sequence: TGTGCCAGCAGTGGGGGTTGGGGTTCGGAAGAGACCCAGTACTTC.

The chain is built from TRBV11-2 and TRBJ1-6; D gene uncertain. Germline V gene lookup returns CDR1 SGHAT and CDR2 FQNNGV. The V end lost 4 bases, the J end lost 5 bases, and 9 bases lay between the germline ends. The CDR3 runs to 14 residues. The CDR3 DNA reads TGTGCCAGCAGCTCGCAGGTCGATAATTCACCCCTCCACTTT. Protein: CASSSQVDNSPLHF.

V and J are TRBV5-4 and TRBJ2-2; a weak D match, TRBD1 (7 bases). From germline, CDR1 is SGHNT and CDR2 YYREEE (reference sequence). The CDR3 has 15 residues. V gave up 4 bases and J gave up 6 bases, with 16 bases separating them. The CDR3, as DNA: TGTGCCAGCAGCGGGGGGACAGCGCAGGCCGGGGAGCTGTTTTTT. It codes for CASSGGTAQAGELFF.

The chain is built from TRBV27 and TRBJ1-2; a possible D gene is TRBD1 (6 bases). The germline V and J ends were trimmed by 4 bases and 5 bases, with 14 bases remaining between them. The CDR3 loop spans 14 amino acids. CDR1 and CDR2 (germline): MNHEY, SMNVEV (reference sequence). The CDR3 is CASSWGGRLYGYTF. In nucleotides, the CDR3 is TGTGCCAGCAGTTGGGGGGGGCGATTGTATGGCTACACCTTC.

Here the CDR3 reads CSVAGQGAVGYTF. CDR3 sequence (DNA): TGCAGCGTTGCGGGCCAGGGGGCGGTTGGCTACACCTTC. The J gene is TRBJ1-2, the V gene TRBV29-1; 8 nucleotides line up with TRBD1. V gave up 4 bases and J gave up 7 bases; unmatched junction bases: 8. CDR3 length: 13 residues. Germline assignment: CDR1 SQVTM and CDR2 ANQGSEA.

The CDR3 here is CASSQGQGTGYTF. The DNA of the CDR3 is TGTGCCAGCAGCCAAGGGCAGGGTACTGGCTACACCTTC. The chain combines TRBV5-4 with TRBJ1-2, with a weak D call TRBD1 (5 bases). The CDR3 loop spans 13 amino acids. V lost 4 bases and J 7 bases, leaving 14 bases between the germline ends. Germline loops: CDR1 SGHNT, CDR2 YYREEE (reference sequence).

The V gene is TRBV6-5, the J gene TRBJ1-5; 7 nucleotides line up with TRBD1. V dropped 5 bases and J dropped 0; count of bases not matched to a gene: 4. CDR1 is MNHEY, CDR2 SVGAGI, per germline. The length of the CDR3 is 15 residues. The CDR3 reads CASSVGQYSNQPQHF. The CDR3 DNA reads TGTGCCAGCAGTGTGGGACAGTATAGCAATCAGCCCCAGCATTTT.

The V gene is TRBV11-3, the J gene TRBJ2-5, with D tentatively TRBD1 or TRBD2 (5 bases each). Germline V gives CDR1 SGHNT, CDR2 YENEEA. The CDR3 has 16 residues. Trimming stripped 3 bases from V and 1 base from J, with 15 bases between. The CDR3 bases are TGTGCCAGCAGCTTGTCCCAGGGAAGCGGCCAAGAGACCCAGTACTTC. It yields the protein CASSLSQGSGQETQYF.

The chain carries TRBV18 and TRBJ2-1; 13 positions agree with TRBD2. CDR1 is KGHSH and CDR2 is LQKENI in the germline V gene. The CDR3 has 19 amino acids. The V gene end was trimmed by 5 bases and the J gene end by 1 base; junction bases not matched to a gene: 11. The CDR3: CASSSTSGRALFSYNEQFF. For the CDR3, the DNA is TGTGCCAGCTCATCTACTAGCGGGAGGGCCCTCTTTTCCTACAATGAGCAGTTCTTC.

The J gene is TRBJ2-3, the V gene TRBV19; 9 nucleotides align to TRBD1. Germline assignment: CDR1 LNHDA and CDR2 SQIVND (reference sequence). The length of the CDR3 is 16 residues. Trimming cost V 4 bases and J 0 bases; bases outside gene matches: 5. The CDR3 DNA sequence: TGTGCCAGTAGTACCCCCGGGACAGGGAGCACAGATACGCAGTATTTT. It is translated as CASSTPGTGSTDTQYF.

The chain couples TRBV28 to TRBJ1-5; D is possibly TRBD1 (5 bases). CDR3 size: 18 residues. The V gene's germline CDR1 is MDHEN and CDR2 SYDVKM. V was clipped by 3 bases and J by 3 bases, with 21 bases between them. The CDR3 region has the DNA TGTGCCAGCAGTTTTTTCCACAGGAACCTTAACTTCAATCAGCCCCAGCATTTT. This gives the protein CASSFFHRNLNFNQPQHF.

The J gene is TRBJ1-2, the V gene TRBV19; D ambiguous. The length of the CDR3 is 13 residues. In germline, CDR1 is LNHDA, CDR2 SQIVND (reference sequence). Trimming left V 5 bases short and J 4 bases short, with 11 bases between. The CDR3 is CASSRWASYGYTF. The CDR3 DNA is TGTGCCAGTAGTCGGTGGGCTTCCTATGGCTACACCTTC.

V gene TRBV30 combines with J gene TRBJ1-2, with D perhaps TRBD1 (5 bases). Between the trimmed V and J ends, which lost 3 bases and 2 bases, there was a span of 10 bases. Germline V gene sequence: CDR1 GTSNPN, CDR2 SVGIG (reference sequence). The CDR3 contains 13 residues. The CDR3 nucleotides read TGTGCCTGGAGCCAGAGGGGCAACTATGGCTACACCTTC. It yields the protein CAWSQRGNYGYTF.

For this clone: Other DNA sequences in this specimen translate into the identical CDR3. This CDR3 reads CASSLDSYNEQFF. Here the CDR3 DNA reads TGCGCCAGCAGCTTGGATTCCTACAATGAGCAGTTCTTC. The chain recombines TRBV5-1 with TRBJ2-1; D gene unclear. Per the germline V gene, CDR1 is SGHRS and CDR2 is YFSETQ. The CDR3 length is 13 residues. The V gene lost 0 bases and the J gene lost 1 base, with 2 bases spanning the gap.

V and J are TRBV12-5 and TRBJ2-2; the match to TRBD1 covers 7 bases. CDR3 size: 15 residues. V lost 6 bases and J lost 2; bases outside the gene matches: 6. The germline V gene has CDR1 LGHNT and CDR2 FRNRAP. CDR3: CASGRDSPNTGELFF. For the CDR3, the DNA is TGTGCTAGTGGACGGGACAGCCCCAACACCGGGGAGCTGTTTTTT. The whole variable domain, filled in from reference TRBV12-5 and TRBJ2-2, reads DARVTQTPRHKVTEMGQEVTMRCQPILGHNTVFWYRQTMMQGLELLAYFRNRAPLDDSGMPKDRFSAEMPDATLATLKIQPSEPRDSAVYFCASGRDSPNTGELFFGEGSRLTVL.

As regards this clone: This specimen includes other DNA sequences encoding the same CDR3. CDR3 loop: CASSQVGTDTQYF. The CDR3 DNA follows: TGTGCCAGCAGCCAAGTGGGCACAGATACGCAGTATTTT. The chain joins TRBV14 to TRBJ2-3, with D hard to call. Trimming shortened V by 1 base and J by 1 base, and 3 bases separated the two germline ends. Germline CDR1 is SGHDN and CDR2 is FVKESK. This CDR3 contains 13 residues.

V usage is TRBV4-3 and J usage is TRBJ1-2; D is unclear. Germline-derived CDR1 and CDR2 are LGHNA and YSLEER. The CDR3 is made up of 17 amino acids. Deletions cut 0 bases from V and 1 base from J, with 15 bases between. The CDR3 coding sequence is TGCGCCAGCAGCCAAGATTGGACCGACTACTTTAACTATGGCTACACCTTC. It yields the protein CASSQDWTDYFNYGYTF.

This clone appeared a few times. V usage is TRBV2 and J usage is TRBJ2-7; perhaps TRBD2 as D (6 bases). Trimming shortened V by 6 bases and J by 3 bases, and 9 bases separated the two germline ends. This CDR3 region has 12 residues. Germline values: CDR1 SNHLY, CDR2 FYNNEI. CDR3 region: CASRGSGYEQYF. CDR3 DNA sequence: TGTGCCAGCAGAGGTAGCGGCTACGAGCAGTACTTC.

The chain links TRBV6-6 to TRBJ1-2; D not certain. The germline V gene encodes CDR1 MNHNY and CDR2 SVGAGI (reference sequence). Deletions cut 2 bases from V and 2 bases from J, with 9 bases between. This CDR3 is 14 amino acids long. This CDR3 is CASSYAPLNYGYTF. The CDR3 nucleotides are TGTGCCAGCAGTTACGCCCCACTAAACTATGGCTACACCTTC.